Listed below are T cell receptor beta chains from one sample, sequenced in a study of blood T cells in healthy people across ages. TCRdb redid the calling of the 5' RACE reads with MiXCR, one entry per CDR3 protein. This table has over 1,500,000 distinct CDR3 sequences, more than 35% appearing once. The sample consisted of blood. These receptors came from a human donor in good health. Both conserved end residues are part of each CDR3. A D gene is named only where the DNA matches it firmly. Expanded clones get a size class; other rows say once, few or many, or leave the size out.

TRBV28	TRBJ2-4	.	few	TGTGCCAGCCTAAGTTCAGGGCGAGACATTCAGTACTTC	CASLSSGRDIQYF
TRBV6-4	TRBJ1-1	.	.	TGTGCCAGCAGTGAAGACCGAAACACTGAAGCTTTCTTT	CASSEDRNTEAFF
TRBV29-1	TRBJ1-1	.	few	TGCAGCGTTGGGTGGGCAGGGGAGAACACTGAAGCTTTCTTT	CSVGWAGENTEAFF
TRBV20-1	TRBJ1-2	TRBD1	.	TGCAGGACAGGGGGCCCCTATGGCTACACCTTC	CRTGGPYGYTF
TRBV6-2/TRBV6-3	TRBJ1-2	TRBD1	.	TGTGCCAGCAGCTACCGAAGACAGGGATCGACTTCAAACTATGGCTACACCTTC	CASSYRRQGSTSNYGYTF
TRBV5-1	TRBJ1-4	TRBD1	.	TGCGCCAGCAGCCACGGGACAGGGAGTGAAAAACTGTTTTTT	CASSHGTGSEKLFF
TRBV12-3/TRBV12-4	TRBJ2-5	.	.	TGTGCCAGCAGTCCATTCATAACTAGCAGGGAGACCCAGTACTTC	CASSPFITSRETQYF
TRBV5-1	TRBJ1-2	.	few	TGCGCCAGCAGCACCCGGGGTTCAAACTATGGCTACACCTTC	CASSTRGSNYGYTF
TRBV7-9	TRBJ2-7	.	few	TGTGCCAGCAGCAGGGATGTCCAATACGAGCAGTACTTC	CASSRDVQYEQYF
TRBV29-1	TRBJ1-1	.	.	TGCAGCGCACTTCGGGGGGACACTGAAGCTTTCTTT	CSALRGDTEAFF
TRBV7-6	TRBJ1-1	.	.	TGTGCCAGCAGCGCGGGACACGAGAACACTGAAGCTTTCTTT	CASSAGHENTEAFF
TRBV10-3	TRBJ2-7	.	few	TGTGCCACCTGGAACGGGGGTAGCTACGAGCAGTACTTC	CATWNGGSYEQYF
TRBV4-3	TRBJ1-4	.	once	TGCGCCAGCAGCCAAGAGGATCGTGCCCGGGAAAAACTGTTTTTT	CASSQEDRAREKLFF
TRBV12-3/TRBV12-4	TRBJ1-2	.	.	TGTGCCAGCAGTCCCGGACACGATGGTTCCACCTTC	CASSPGHDGSTF
TRBV27	TRBJ2-7	.	many	TGTGCCAGCAGCTTAGCTAACGAGCAGTACTTC	CASSLANEQYF